This T cell receptor beta chain originates from a study of CD8 T cells in Susac syndrome. Random hexamers were used to reverse transcribe roughly 0.5 to 1 ug of RNA. Amplification of the TCR beta CDR3 was carried out by immunoSEQ multiplex PCR, which spanned a total of 54 Vbeta and 13 Jbeta segments. TCRdb itself ran the immunoSEQ multiplex PCR reads through MiXCR, one entry per CDR3 protein. Here the sample spans about 120,000 distinct CDR3 sequences, around 90% being singletons. From blood CD8+ and CD4+ T cells, TCR beta sequences were generated. Controls were healthy donors chosen to match patients in age and sex. CD8+ and CD4+ T cells were negatively isolated; TEMRA cells were FACS-enriched. V lost 6 bases and J 2 bases, leaving 11 bases between the germline ends. Germline CDR1 and CDR2: SGHTA and FQGNSA. This CDR3 is 13 amino acids long.

Sequenced: CD8+ T cells from PBMCs. This chain links TRBV7-2 with TRBJ2-7; unclear D gene. This TCR derives from a human donor in good health. The DNA for the CDR3 is TGTGCCAGCAGTGTCTGGTCCGCCTACGAGCAGTACTTC. This encodes CASSVWSAYEQYF.